This TCR beta chain was observed in a study of blood T cell repertoires in COVID-19. About the research overall: PBMCs, B-cell-depleted T cells, or T cells were the source of the cDNA or gDNA that made up the material.

CDR1 is LGHNA and CDR2 is YNFKEQ in the germline V gene. J was trimmed by 3 bases and V by 0 bases; bases with no gene match: 23. The CDR3 loop spans 22 amino acids. Profiling relied on immunoSEQ multiplex PCR, and the TCRdb table lists in-frame clones only, not all of them. The table includes around 250,000 clones, roughly 80% detected once. The sample was PBMCs or T cells enriched from blood (not recorded which). The chain has TRBV4-2 and TRBJ2-7, with TRBD2 identical over 10 bases. The sequence was obtained from a middle-aged man who had been exposed to COVID-19. The CDR3: CASSQDTKNAAFSGRTDYEQYF. CDR3 DNA sequence: TGTGCCAGCAGCCAAGATACCAAAAATGCCGCCTTTAGCGGGAGGACCGACTACGAGCAGTACTTC.